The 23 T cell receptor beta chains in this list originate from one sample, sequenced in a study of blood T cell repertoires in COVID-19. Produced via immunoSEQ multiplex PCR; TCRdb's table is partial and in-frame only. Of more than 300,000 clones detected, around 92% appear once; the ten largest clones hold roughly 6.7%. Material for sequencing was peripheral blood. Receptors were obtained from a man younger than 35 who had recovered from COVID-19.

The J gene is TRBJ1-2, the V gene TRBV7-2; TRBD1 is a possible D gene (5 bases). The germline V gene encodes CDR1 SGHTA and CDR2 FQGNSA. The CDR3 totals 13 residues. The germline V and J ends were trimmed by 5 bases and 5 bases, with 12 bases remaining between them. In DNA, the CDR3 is TGTGCCAGCAGCCCAACGGAGGGGTATGGCTACACCTTC. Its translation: CASSPTEGYGYTF.

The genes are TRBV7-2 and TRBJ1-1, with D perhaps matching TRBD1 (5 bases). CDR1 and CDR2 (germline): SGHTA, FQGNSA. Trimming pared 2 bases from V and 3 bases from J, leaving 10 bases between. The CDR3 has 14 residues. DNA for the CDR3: TGTGCCAGCAGCTTATATGGGGCGGACACTGAAGCTTTCTTT. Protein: CASSLYGADTEAFF.

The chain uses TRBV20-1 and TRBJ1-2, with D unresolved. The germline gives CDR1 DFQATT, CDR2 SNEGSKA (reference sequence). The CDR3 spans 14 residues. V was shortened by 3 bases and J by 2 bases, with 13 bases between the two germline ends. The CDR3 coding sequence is TGCAGTGCTAGTCTTGACAATGGGAACTATGGCTACACCTTC. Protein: CSASLDNGNYGYTF.

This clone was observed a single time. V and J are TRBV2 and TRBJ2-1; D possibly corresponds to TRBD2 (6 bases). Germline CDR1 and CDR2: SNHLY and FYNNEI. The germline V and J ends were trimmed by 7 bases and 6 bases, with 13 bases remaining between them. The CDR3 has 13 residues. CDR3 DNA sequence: TGTGCCAGCAATCTAGCGACCACCAATGAGCAGTTCTTC. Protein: CASNLATTNEQFF.

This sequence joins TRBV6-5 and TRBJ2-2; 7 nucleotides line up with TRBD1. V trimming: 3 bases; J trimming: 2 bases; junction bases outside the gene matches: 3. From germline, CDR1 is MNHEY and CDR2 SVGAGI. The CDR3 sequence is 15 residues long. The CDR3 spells CASSYWDRNTGELFF. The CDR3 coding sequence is TGTGCCAGCAGTTATTGGGACAGAAACACCGGGGAGCTGTTTTTT.

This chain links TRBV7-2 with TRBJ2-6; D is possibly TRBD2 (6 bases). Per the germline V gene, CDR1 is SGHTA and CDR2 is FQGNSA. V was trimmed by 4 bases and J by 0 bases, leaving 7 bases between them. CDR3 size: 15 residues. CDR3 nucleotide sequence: TGTGCCAGCAGCTACGGGAGCTCTGGGGCCAACGTCCTGACTTTC. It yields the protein CASSYGSSGANVLTF.

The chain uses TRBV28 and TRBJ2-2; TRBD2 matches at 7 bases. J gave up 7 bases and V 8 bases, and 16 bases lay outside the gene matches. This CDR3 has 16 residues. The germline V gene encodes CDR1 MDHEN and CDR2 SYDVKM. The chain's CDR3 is CASVRDYDLLGGELFF. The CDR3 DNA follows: TGTGCCAGCGTACGGGACTACGACTTATTAGGCGGGGAGCTGTTTTTT. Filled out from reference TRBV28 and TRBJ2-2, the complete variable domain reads DVKVTQSSRYLVKRTGEKVFLECVQDMDHENMFWYRQDPGLGLRLIYFSYDVKMKEKGDIPEGYSVSREKKERFSLILESASTNQTSMYLCASVRDYDLLGGELFFGEGSRLTVL.

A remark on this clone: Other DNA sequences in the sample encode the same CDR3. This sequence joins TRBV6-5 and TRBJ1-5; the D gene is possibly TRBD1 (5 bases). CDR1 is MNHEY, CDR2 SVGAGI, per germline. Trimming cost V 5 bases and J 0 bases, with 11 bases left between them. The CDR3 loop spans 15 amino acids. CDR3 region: CASSPSRGSNQPQHF. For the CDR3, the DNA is TGTGCCAGCAGTCCCTCAAGGGGTAGCAATCAGCCCCAGCATTTT.

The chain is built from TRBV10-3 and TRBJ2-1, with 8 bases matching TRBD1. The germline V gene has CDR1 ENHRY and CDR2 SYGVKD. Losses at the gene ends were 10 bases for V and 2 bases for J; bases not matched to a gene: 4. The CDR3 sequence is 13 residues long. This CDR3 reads CATLQGAYNEQFF. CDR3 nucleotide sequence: TGTGCCACACTACAGGGGGCCTACAATGAGCAGTTCTTC.

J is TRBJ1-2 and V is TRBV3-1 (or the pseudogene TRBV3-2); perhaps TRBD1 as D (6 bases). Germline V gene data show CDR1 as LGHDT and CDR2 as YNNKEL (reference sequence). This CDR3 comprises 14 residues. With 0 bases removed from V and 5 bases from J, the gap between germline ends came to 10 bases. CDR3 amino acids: CASSQEGQPYGYTF. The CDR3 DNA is TGTGCCAGCAGCCAAGAAGGACAGCCGTATGGCTACACCTTC.

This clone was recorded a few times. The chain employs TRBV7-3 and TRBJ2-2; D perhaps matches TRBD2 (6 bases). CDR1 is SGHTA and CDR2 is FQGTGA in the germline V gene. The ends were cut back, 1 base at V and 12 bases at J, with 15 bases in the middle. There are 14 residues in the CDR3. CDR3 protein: CASSLIVAEGKLFF. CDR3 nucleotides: TGTGCCAGCAGCTTAATTGTGGCGGAGGGGAAGCTGTTTTTT.

The CDR3 DNA is TGTGCCAGCAGCTTCGGACAGGCCAACTATGGCTACACCTTC. Protein: CASSFGQANYGYTF. The chain employs TRBV7-9 and TRBJ1-2; 7 bases match TRBD1. The CDR3 consists of 14 residues. V gave up 3 bases and J gave up 2 bases; unmatched junction bases: 3. Germline V gives CDR1 SEHNR, CDR2 FQNEAQ (reference sequence).

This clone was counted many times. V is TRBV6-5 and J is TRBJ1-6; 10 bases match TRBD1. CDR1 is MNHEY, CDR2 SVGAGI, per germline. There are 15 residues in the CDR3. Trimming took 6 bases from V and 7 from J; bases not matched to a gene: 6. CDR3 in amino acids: CASSAGTGDNSPLHF. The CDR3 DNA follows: TGTGCCAGCAGCGCCGGGACAGGGGACAATTCACCCCTCCACTTT.

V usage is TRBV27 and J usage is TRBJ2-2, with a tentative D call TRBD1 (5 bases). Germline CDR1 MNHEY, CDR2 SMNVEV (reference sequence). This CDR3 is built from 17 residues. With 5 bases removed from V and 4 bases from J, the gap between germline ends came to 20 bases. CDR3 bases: TGTGCCAGCAGTCCCGAACCAGGGTTGGCAGTCACCGGGGAGCTGTTTTTT. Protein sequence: CASSPEPGLAVTGELFF.

The CDR3 region has the DNA TGTGCCAGCTCACCCGGAGCCTCGAACACTGAAGCTTTCTTT. Amino acid sequence: CASSPGASNTEAFF. V gene TRBV18 combines with J gene TRBJ1-1, with no clear D. Trimming stripped 3 bases from V and 1 base from J, with 9 bases between. The CDR3 is 14 residues long. CDR1 is KGHSH, CDR2 LQKENI, per germline.

The CDR3 DNA reads TGTGCCAGCAGCCAGAGATACGAGCAGTACTTC. It specifies CASSQRYEQYF. The chain joins TRBV7-8 to TRBJ2-7; D is unclear. The CDR3 has 11 residues. Germline assignment: CDR1 SGHVS and CDR2 FQNEAQ. Trimming stripped 5 bases from V and 4 bases from J, with 6 bases between.

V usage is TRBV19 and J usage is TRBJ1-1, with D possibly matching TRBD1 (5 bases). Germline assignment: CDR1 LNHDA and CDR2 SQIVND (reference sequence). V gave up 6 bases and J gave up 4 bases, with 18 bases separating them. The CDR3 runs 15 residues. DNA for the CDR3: TGTGCCAGTAGGGGGCTAGGGGACGGGGGCACTGAAGCTTTCTTT. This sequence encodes CASRGLGDGGTEAFF.

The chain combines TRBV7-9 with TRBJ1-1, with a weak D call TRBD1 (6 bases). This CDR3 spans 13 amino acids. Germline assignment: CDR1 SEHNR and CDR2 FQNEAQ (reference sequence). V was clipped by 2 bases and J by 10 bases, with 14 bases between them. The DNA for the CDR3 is TGTGCCAGCAGCTTACGGGGGGCTGGAGGAGCTTTCTTT. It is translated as CASSLRGAGGAFF. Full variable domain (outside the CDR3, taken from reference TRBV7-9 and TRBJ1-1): DTGVSQNPRHKITKRGQNVTFRCDPISEHNRLYWYRQTLGQGPEFLTYFQNEAQLEKSRLLSDRFSAERPKGSFSTLEIQRTEQGDSAMYLCASSLRGAGGAFFGQGTRLTVV.

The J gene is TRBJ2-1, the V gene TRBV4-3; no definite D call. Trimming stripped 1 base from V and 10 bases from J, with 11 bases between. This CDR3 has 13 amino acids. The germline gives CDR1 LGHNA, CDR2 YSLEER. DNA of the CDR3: TGCGCCAGCAGCCAAGCCCCTAGGCTAGAGCAGTTCTTC. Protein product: CASSQAPRLEQFF.

The CDR3 DNA follows: TGTGCCAGCAGCTCGCGGGCGGACAGTAAAGGAGAGACCCAGTACTTC. This gives the protein CASSSRADSKGETQYF. This chain links TRBV13 with TRBJ2-5, with D possibly matching TRBD1 (6 bases). Trimming shortened V by 4 bases and J by 4 bases, and 19 bases separated the two germline ends. This CDR3 spans 16 amino acids. Per germline, CDR1 PRHDT and CDR2 FYEKMQ (reference sequence). Filled out from reference TRBV13 and TRBJ2-5, the complete variable domain reads AAGVIQSPRHLIKEKRETATLKCYPIPRHDTVYWYQQGPGQDPQFLISFYEKMQSDKGSIPDRFSAQQFSDYHSELNMSSLELGDSALYFCASSSRADSKGETQYFGPGTRLLVL.

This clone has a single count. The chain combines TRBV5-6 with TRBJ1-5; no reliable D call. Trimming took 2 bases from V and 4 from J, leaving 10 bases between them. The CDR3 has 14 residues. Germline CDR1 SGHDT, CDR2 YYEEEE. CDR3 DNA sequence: TGTGCCAGCAGCTTCGGCAGGCCTAATCAGCCCCAGCATTTT. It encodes CASSFGRPNQPQHF.

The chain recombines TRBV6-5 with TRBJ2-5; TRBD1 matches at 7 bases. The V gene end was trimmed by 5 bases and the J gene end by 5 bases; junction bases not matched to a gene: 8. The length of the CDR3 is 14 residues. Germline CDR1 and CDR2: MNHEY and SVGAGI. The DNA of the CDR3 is TGTGCCAGCAGTCCGTACGACAGGGCCGAGACCCAGTACTTC. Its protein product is CASSPYDRAETQYF.

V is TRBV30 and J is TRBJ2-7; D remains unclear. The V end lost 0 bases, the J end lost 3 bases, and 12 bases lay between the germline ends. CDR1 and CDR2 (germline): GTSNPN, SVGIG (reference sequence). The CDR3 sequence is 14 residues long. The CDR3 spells CAWSVGSPLYEQYF. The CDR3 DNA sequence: TGTGCCTGGAGTGTGGGTAGCCCCCTCTACGAGCAGTACTTC.